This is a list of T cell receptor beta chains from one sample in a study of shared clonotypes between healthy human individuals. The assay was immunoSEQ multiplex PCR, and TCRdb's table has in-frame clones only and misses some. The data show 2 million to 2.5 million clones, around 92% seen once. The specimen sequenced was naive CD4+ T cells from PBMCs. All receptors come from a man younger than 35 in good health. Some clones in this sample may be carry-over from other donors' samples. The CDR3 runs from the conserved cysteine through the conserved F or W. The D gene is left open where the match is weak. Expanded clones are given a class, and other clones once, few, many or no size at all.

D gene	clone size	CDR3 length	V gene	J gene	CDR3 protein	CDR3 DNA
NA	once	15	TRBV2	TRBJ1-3	CASRSTGSSGNTIYF	TGTGCGTCGCGATCTACAGGGAGCTCTGGAAACACCATATATTTT
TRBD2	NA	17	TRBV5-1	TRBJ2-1	CASSPGLAGGLDNEQFF	TGCGCCAGCAGCCCGGGACTAGCGGGAGGGTTGGACAATGAGCAGTTCTTC
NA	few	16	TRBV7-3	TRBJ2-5	CASSLQGRAVRETQYF	TGTGCCAGCAGCTTACAAGGCAGGGCGGTTCGGGAGACCCAGTACTTC
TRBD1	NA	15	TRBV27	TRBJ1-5	CASTRTGGGNQPQHF	TGTGCCAGCACACGGACAGGGGGGGGCAATCAGCCCCAGCATTTT
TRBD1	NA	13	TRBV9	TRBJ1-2	CASRDRVNYGYTF	TGTGCCAGCAGAGACAGGGTTAACTATGGCTACACCTTC
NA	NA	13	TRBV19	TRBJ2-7	CASSPTGSYEQYF	TGTGCCAGTAGTCCAACGGGGAGCTACGAGCAGTACTTC
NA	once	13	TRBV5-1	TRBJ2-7	CASSYTANYEQYF	TGCGCCAGCAGCTATACAGCGAACTACGAGCAGTACTTC
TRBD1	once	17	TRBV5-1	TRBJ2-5	CASSLPRDRGYQETQYF	TGCGCCAGCAGCTTGCCCCGGGACAGGGGGTACCAAGAGACCCAGTACTTC
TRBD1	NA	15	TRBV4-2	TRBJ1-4	CASAGTVTTNEKLFF	TGTGCCAGCGCAGGGACAGTAACAACTAATGAAAAACTGTTTTTT
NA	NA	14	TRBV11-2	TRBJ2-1	CASTPAGFYNEQFF	TGTGCCAGCACCCCTGCGGGGTTCTACAATGAGCAGTTCTTC
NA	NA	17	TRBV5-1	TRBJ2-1	CASSLAVAESSYNEQFF	TGCGCCAGCAGCTTGGCCGTGGCGGAGAGCTCCTACAATGAGCAGTTCTTC
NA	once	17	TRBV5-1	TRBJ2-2	CASSAGPAPTYAGELFF	TGCGCCAGCAGCGCAGGCCCCGCCCCAACTTACGCCGGGGAGCTGTTTTTT
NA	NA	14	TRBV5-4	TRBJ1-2	CASSLVGQDGGYTF	TGTGCCAGCAGCTTGGTAGGTCAAGACGGCGGCTACACCTTC
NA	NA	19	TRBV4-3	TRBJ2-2	CASSQDLLTGTANTGELFF	TGCGCCAGCAGCCAAGATCTCTTAACTGGTACCGCGAACACCGGGGAGCTGTTTTTT
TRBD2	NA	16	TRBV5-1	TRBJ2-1	CASSLVGTSGLDEQFF	TGCGCCAGCAGCTTGGTGGGGACTAGCGGGCTCGATGAGCAGTTCTTC
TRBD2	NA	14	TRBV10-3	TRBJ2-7	CAISDLAVSYEQYF	TGTGCCATCAGTGATCTAGCGGTCTCCTACGAGCAGTACTTC
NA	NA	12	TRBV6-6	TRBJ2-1	CASSWDRGFKFF	TGTGCCAGCAGTTGGGATCGAGGGTTCAAGTTCTTC
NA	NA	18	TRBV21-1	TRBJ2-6	CASTWSGSVYSGANVLTF	TGTGCCAGCACCTGGAGTGGCAGTGTCTACTCTGGGGCCAACGTCCTGACTTTC
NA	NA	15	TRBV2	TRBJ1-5	CASSGWTGEDQPQHF	TGTGCCAGCAGTGGATGGACCGGGGAGGACCAGCCCCAGCATTTT
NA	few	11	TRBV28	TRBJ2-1	CASRNSRNPFF	TGTGCCAGCAGAAACAGCCGTAATCCGTTCTTC
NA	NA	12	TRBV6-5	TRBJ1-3	CAISEVPNTIYF	TGTGCCATCAGTGAAGTACCAAACACCATATATTTT
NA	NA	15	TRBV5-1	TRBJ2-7	CASVLTGETSYEQYF	TGCGCCAGCGTCCTGACGGGAGAGACAAGCTACGAGCAGTACTTC
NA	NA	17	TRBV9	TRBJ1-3	CAITHTRWQGSGNTIYF	TGTGCCATCACCCACACCCGTTGGCAGGGCTCTGGAAACACCATATATTTT
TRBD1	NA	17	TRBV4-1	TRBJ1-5	CASSQGGQGASNQPQHF	TGCGCCAGCAGCCAAGGAGGACAGGGTGCTAGCAATCAGCCCCAGCATTTT
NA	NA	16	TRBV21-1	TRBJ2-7	CASSNPVGLAGGEQYF	TGTGCCAGCAGCAATCCCGTTGGACTAGCGGGGGGCGAGCAGTACTTC
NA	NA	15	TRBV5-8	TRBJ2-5	CASSFWGARKETQYF	TGTGCCAGCAGCTTCTGGGGGGCGAGGAAAGAGACCCAGTACTTC
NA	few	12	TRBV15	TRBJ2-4	CATSRDRGIQYF	TGTGCCACCAGCAGAGATCGAGGCATTCAGTACTTC
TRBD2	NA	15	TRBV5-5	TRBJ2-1	CASSPIAGVWGEQFF	TGTGCCAGCAGCCCAATAGCGGGAGTCTGGGGTGAGCAGTTCTTC
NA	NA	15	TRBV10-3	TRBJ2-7	CASGQGGGSAGEQYF	TGTGCCAGTGGGCAGGGAGGGGGGTCCGCGGGCGAGCAGTACTTC
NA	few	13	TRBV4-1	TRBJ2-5	CASSLARLETQYF	TGCGCCAGCTCCCTCGCGCGGTTGGAGACCCAGTACTTC
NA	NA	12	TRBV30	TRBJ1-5	CAWSAGFEAQHF	TGTGCCTGGAGCGCAGGGTTCGAGGCCCAGCATTTT
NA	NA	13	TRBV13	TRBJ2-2	CASSSQQPGELFF	TGTGCCAGCAGCTCGCAACAGCCCGGGGAGCTGTTTTTT
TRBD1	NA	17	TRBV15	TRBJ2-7	CATSSPRPGQGPYEQYF	TGTGCCACCAGCAGCCCCCGCCCGGGACAGGGCCCCTACGAGCAGTACTTC
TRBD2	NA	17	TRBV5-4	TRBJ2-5	CASRRTSGSGFEETQYF	TGTGCCAGCAGGAGGACTAGCGGGTCGGGATTTGAAGAGACCCAGTACTTC
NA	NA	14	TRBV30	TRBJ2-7	CAWTTPGSSYEQYF	TGTGCCTGGACCACCCCCGGGTCCTCCTACGAGCAGTACTTC
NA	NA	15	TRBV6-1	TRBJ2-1	CASSDRRSSYNEQFF	TGTGCCAGCAGTGATAGGCGGAGCTCCTACAATGAGCAGTTCTTC
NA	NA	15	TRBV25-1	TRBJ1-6	CASRRGVFGGSPLHF	TGTGCCAGCAGAAGGGGGGTCTTTGGGGGATCACCCCTCCACTTT
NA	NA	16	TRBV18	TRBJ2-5	CASSTFTGQPGETQYF	TGTGCCAGCTCAACCTTTACAGGTCAACCGGGGGAGACCCAGTACTTC
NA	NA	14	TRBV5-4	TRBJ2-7	CASSLDGGPYEQYF	TGTGCCAGCAGCTTGGATGGCGGGCCCTACGAGCAGTACTTC
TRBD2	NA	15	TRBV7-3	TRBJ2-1	CASSPGTSEYNEQFF	TGTGCCAGCAGCCCCGGGACTAGCGAATACAATGAGCAGTTCTTC
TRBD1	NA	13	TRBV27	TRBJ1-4	CASSLLQGEKLFF	TGTGCCAGCAGTCTCCTACAGGGGGAAAAACTGTTTTTT
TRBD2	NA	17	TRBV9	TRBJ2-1	CASSVTAGTSGSGEQFF	TGTGCCAGCAGCGTAACCGCCGGGACTAGCGGGAGTGGTGAGCAGTTCTTC
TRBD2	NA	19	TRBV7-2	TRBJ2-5	CASSFRPGLASLAPETQYF	TGTGCCAGCAGCTTTCGACCGGGACTAGCGAGCTTAGCCCCAGAGACCCAGTACTTC
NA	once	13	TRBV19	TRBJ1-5	CATSTSGNQPQHF	TGTGCCACCTCCACCAGTGGCAATCAGCCCCAGCATTTT
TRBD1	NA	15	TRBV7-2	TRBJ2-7	CASSIRDRGPYEQYF	TGTGCCAGCAGCATCCGGGACAGGGGGCCTTACGAGCAGTACTTC
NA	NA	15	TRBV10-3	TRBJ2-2	CAISESTVYTGELFF	TGTGCCATCAGTGAGTCGACGGTATACACCGGGGAGCTGTTTTTT
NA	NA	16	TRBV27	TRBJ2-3	CASSPRMRAGPDTQYF	TGTGCCAGCAGTCCCCGAATGAGGGCCGGACCAGATACGCAGTATTTT
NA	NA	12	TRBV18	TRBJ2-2	CASSLRTGELFF	TGTGCCAGCTCACTCCGAACCGGGGAGCTGTTTTTT
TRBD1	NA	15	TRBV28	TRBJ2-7	CASSFTGGSRYEQYF	TGTGCCAGCAGTTTCACAGGGGGCTCGAGGTACGAGCAGTACTTC
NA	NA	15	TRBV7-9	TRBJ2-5	CASSPSSMVRETQYF	TGTGCCAGCAGCCCCTCCTCCATGGTGCGGGAGACCCAGTACTTC
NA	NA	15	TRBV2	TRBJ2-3	CASKRAGSRTDTQYF	TGTGCCAGCAAAAGGGCGGGATCTCGCACAGATACGCAGTATTTT
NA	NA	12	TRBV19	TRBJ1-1	CASSIRGVAAFF	TGTGCCAGTAGTATTAGGGGAGTAGCAGCTTTCTTT
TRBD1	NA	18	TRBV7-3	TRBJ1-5	CASSLSGTGGIPVQPQHF	TGTGCCAGCAGCTTGTCCGGGACAGGGGGCATCCCAGTTCAGCCCCAGCATTTT
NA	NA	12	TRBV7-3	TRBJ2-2	CASSLRAGELFF	TGTGCCAGCAGCCTTCGCGCCGGGGAGCTGTTTTTT
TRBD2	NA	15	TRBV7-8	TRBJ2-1	CASSLPGLAGNEQFF	TGTGCCAGCAGCTTACCGGGACTAGCGGGGAATGAGCAGTTCTTC